Shown below are 26 T cell receptor beta chains from a single sample sequenced in a study of OX40 agonist ivuxolimab in advanced cancers. The table came from immunoSEQ multiplex PCR; TCRdb's copy has only in-frame clones and leaves some out. The sample comprises some 73,000 clones, about 91% of which are singletons, and 0.86% rests with the top ten. The sample here was CD4+ or CD8+ T cells sorted from blood, taken in a trial of the OX40 agonist ivuxolimab. The receptors derive from an adult with an advanced solid tumor such as melanoma, head and neck, liver or kidney cancer.

The V call is TRBV2, the J call TRBJ1-4; D remains unclear. This CDR3 has 16 residues. Germline loops: CDR1 SNHLY, CDR2 FYNNEI. V lost 7 bases and J lost 7, with 22 bases in between. DNA for the CDR3: TGTGCCAGCAACGCGGGATCTGCAACTAATGGTGAAAAACTGTTTTTT. Its translation is CASNAGSATNGEKLFF.

This clone is a singleton in its sample. The J gene is TRBJ1-1, the V gene TRBV7-9; D is perhaps TRBD1 (6 bases). CDR1 and CDR2 from the germline V gene are SEHNR and FQNEAQ (reference sequence). V shed 2 bases and J shed 1 base, with 11 bases lying between them. The CDR3 length is 15 residues. In nucleotides, the CDR3 is TGTGCCAGCAGCTTACCCGGACAGAGGAACACTGAAGCTTTCTTT. Its protein is CASSLPGQRNTEAFF.

The CDR3 here is CASSPTGTGAEKLFF. CDR3 in DNA: TGTGCCAGTAGCCCCACCGGGACAGGGGCTGAAAAACTGTTTTTT. The rearrangement uses TRBV19 and TRBJ1-4, with 10 bases aligning to TRBD1. CDR1 and CDR2 (germline): LNHDA, SQIVND (reference sequence). The CDR3 runs to 15 residues. Losses at the gene ends were 6 bases for V and 7 bases for J; bases not matched to a gene: 8.

The CDR3 region has the DNA TGTGCCACCAGCAGAGAGAGGAGAACTGAAGCTTTCTTT. This codes for CATSRERRTEAFF. This chain links TRBV15 with TRBJ1-1; D gene uncertain. This CDR3 has 13 residues. Trimming shortened V by 0 bases and J by 5 bases, and 7 bases separated the two germline ends. Germline values: CDR1 LNHNV, CDR2 YYDKDF (reference sequence).

Concerning this clone: The germline gene is not matched at one end of the junction; a read error may be the cause. V and J are TRBV7-7 and TRBJ2-3, with no clear D. Germline loops: CDR1 SSHAT, CDR2 FNYEAQ (reference sequence). The CDR3 has 13 amino acids. Written as DNA, the CDR3 is TGTGCTAGCAGCTTAGCAGGATCAGATACGCAGTATTTT. It translates to CASSLAGSDTQYF.

This rearrangement joins TRBV30 to TRBJ1-2, with 7 positions matching TRBD1. This CDR3 is 13 amino acids long. Germline V gene lookup returns CDR1 GTSNPN and CDR2 SVGIG (reference sequence). Germline trimming cut 0 bases from V and 4 bases from J; bases unmatched to any gene: 2. CDR3 coding DNA: TGTGCCTGGAGTGTGACAGGGACCTATGGCTACACCTTC. This encodes CAWSVTGTYGYTF.

This clone came up once. The genes are TRBV7-2 and TRBJ2-7, with D unclear. There are 14 residues in the CDR3. V was clipped by 1 base and J by 2 bases, with 9 bases between them. Germline CDR1 and CDR2: SGHTA and FQGNSA. CDR3 nucleotides: TGTGCCAGCAGCTTAGGTCCAGATCCCTACGAGCAGTACTTC. The encoded protein is CASSLGPDPYEQYF.

V and J are TRBV4-1 and TRBJ2-5; possibly TRBD2 for D (5 bases). This CDR3 has 13 residues. Germline CDR1 and CDR2: MGHRA and YSYEKL. The V end was cut by 8 bases, the J end by 1 base, with 11 bases between. This CDR3 reads CASSLALQETQYF. CDR3 bases: TGCGCCAGCTCTTTAGCGCTCCAAGAGACCCAGTACTTC.

V is TRBV18 and J is TRBJ2-1, with a possible D match to TRBD2 (5 bases). The CDR3 contains 15 residues. Germline CDR1 reads KGHSH; CDR2 reads LQKENI. V lost 5 bases and J lost 8, with 19 bases in between. As DNA, the CDR3 is TGTGCCAGCTCAGTTAGGCTAGCTTCTGACGATGAGCAGTTCTTC. As protein: CASSVRLASDDEQFF.

This rearrangement joins TRBV7-3 to TRBJ2-2; TRBD2 matches 9 bases. The CDR3 is 19 residues long. J was trimmed by 6 bases and V by 5 bases; bases with no gene match: 19. Germline CDR1 is SGHTA and CDR2 is FQGTGA. CDR3 amino acids: CASSLQPYGLALGSGELFF. CDR3 bases: TGTGCCAGCAGCCTCCAGCCATACGGACTAGCGCTTGGCTCCGGGGAGCTGTTTTTT.

This clone was picked up one time. The rearrangement links TRBV7-3 to TRBJ2-1; the D call may be TRBD1 or TRBD2 (6 bases each). Germline CDR1 SGHTA, CDR2 FQGTGA. This CDR3 comprises 13 residues. V lost 0 bases and J lost 7, with 7 bases in between. CDR3 DNA sequence: TGTGCCAGCAGCTTAACAGGGGGGAATGAGCAGTTCTTC. Translation: CASSLTGGNEQFF.

In DNA, the CDR3 is TGTGCCAGCAGTTTAGAGGGATCCTATAATTCACCCCTCCACTTT. It codes for CASSLEGSYNSPLHF. This chain joins TRBV27 and TRBJ1-6, with no clear D. CDR3 length: 15 residues. Germline assignment: CDR1 MNHEY and CDR2 SMNVEV (reference sequence). With 2 bases removed from V and 1 base from J, the gap between germline ends came to 6 bases.

The chain has TRBV5-1 and TRBJ2-7; TRBD2 agrees at 7 bases. This CDR3 has 14 residues. J gave up 4 bases and V 4 bases, and 8 bases lay outside the gene matches. Germline CDR1 is SGHRS and CDR2 is YFSETQ. The CDR3 bases are TGCGCCAGCAGCCTTACCGGGGGGAGGTACGAGCAGTACTTC. It specifies CASSLTGGRYEQYF.

The CDR3 DNA reads TGTGCCAGCTCACCTAGACAGGGGAAGGAGGAAAAACTGTTTTTT. It specifies CASSPRQGKEEKLFF. V gene TRBV18 combines with J gene TRBJ1-4; 8 nucleotides line up with TRBD1. Germline V gives CDR1 KGHSH, CDR2 LQKENI. V was pared by 3 bases and J by 8 bases, with 8 bases of the junction left unmatched. The CDR3 length is 15 residues.

With respect to this clone: Compared with germline, one end of the junction differs, possibly owing to a read error. In DNA form, the CDR3 reads TGTGCCAGCAGCTTAAGGGCCGGGGACAGGAACCCCGGGGAGCTGTTTTTT. Protein: CASSLRAGDRNPGELFF. The rearrangement joins TRBV11-2 to TRBJ2-2; TRBD1 aligns across 8 bases. Germline V gene lookup returns CDR1 SGHAT and CDR2 FQNNGV. CDR3 size: 17 residues.

The V call is TRBV7-9, the J call TRBJ2-2, with D unclear. The CDR3 covers 12 residues. Germline CDR1 is SEHNR and CDR2 is FQNEAQ (reference sequence). The V end lost 2 bases, the J end lost 4 bases, and 2 bases lay between the germline ends. In DNA, the CDR3 is TGTGCCAGCAGCTTATCCACCGGGGAGCTGTTTTTT. Protein sequence: CASSLSTGELFF.

The V call is TRBV9, the J call TRBJ1-6, with TRBD1 identical over 7 bases. CDR3 length equals 14 residues. V shed 1 base and J 10 bases; nucleotides not matched to a gene: 5. Germline CDR1 is SGDLS and CDR2 is YYNGEE. This chain's CDR3 is CASSVTGVDSPLHF. CDR3 DNA sequence: TGTGCCAGCAGCGTAACAGGGGTAGACTCACCCCTCCACTTT.

This chain joins TRBV9 and TRBJ2-7; no reliable D call. Trimming took 0 bases from V and 4 from J, leaving 8 bases between them. There are 13 residues in the CDR3. Germline V CDR1 and CDR2: SGDLS, YYNGEE. For the CDR3, the DNA is TGTGCCAGCAGCGTAGATGAAGAGTACGAGCAGTACTTC. It codes for CASSVDEEYEQYF.

The genes are TRBV6-5 and TRBJ2-3; D gene unclear. V was cut by 8 bases and J by 4 bases, with 7 bases left in between. CDR3 length: 11 amino acids. The germline CDR1 and CDR2 sequences are MNHEY and SVGAGI. CDR3 sequence reads: CASHHADTQYF. In DNA form, the CDR3 reads TGTGCCAGCCATCACGCAGATACGCAGTATTTT.

This chain joins TRBV4-2 and TRBJ1-2; a possible D gene is TRBD1 (5 bases). This CDR3 is built from 15 residues. The germline gives CDR1 LGHNA, CDR2 YNFKEQ. Trimming left V 4 bases short and J 1 base short, with 13 bases between. CDR3 region: CASSLGGDHNYGYTF. The CDR3 DNA follows: TGTGCCAGCAGCCTGGGAGGGGACCATAACTATGGCTACACCTTC.

The genes are TRBV19 and TRBJ2-7; D uncertain. Trimming shortened V by 1 base and J by 1 base, and 5 bases separated the two germline ends. The CDR3 totals 13 residues. The germline gives CDR1 LNHDA, CDR2 SQIVND (reference sequence). CDR3 in DNA: TGTGCCAGTAGTATAGTTGCGTCCTACGAGCAGTACTTC. Encoded protein: CASSIVASYEQYF.

The CDR3 protein is CASSPDISYEQYF. CDR3 coding DNA: TGTGCCAGCTCACCGGACATCTCCTACGAGCAGTACTTC. The V gene is TRBV18, the J gene TRBJ2-7, with D perhaps TRBD1 (5 bases). CDR3 length: 13 residues. The V and J ends lost 3 bases and 0 bases respectively, with 6 bases between them. Germline V gene sequence: CDR1 KGHSH, CDR2 LQKENI.

The V call is TRBV11-1, the J call TRBJ1-4; D possibly corresponds to TRBD1 (6 bases). Looked up from germline, CDR1 is SGHAT and CDR2 is FQDESV (reference sequence). Trimming removed 9 bases from V and 5 bases from J, with 19 bases in between. The CDR3 has 15 amino acids. For the CDR3, the DNA is TGTGCCAGGGGTGGAAGGGGAGGGGGAAATGAAAAACTGTTTTTT. As protein: CARGGRGGGNEKLFF.

The chain links TRBV2 to TRBJ2-3; D is undetermined. This CDR3 comprises 13 residues. CDR1 and CDR2 from the germline V gene are SNHLY and FYNNEI. Trimming shortened V by 5 bases and J by 4 bases, and 10 bases separated the two germline ends. CDR3 protein: CASSKRYADTQYF. In DNA, the CDR3 is TGTGCCAGCAGTAAGAGATACGCAGATACGCAGTATTTT.

This chain connects TRBV9 to TRBJ1-1; D perhaps matches TRBD1 (6 bases). V shed 0 bases and J shed 0 bases, with 9 bases lying between them. Germline CDR1 SGDLS, CDR2 YYNGEE. The CDR3 extends over 15 amino acids. DNA for the CDR3: TGTGCCAGCAGCGTAGGACAGGTCTTGAACACTGAAGCTTTCTTT. Amino acids: CASSVGQVLNTEAFF. Drawing the rest from reference TRBV9 and TRBJ1-1, the complete variable domain is DSGVTQTPKHLITATGQRVTLRCSPRSGDLSVYWYQQSLDQGLQFLIQYYNGEERAKGNILERFSAQQFPDLHSELNLSSLELGDSALYFCASSVGQVLNTEAFFGQGTRLTVV.

CDR3 sequence reads: CASSQTGGSYNSPLHF. The DNA of the CDR3 is TGCGCCAGCAGCCAAACAGGGGGCTCCTATAATTCACCCCTCCACTTT. This sequence joins TRBV4-3 and TRBJ1-6, with 8 positions matching TRBD1. Germline values: CDR1 LGHNA, CDR2 YSLEER. The CDR3 contains 16 residues. V shed 2 bases and J 0 bases; nucleotides not matched to a gene: 0.